This TCR beta chain was recovered during a study of control samples from healthy donors and cancer patients. The data were produced by immunoSEQ multiplex PCR, yet TCRdb's version contains in-frame clones alone and is incomplete. This table holds approximately 85,000 clones, roughly 89% found once. This CDR3 region has 16 residues. V gave up 0 bases and J gave up 0 bases, with 9 bases separating them. Germline CDR1 reads MRHNA; CDR2 reads SNTAGT. This clone has more than one count but fewer than ten. The TCR was taken from a woman aged 60-75 years in good health. The rearrangement uses TRBV6-4 and TRBJ2-1; no reliable D call. The sequenced material came from blood. CDR3 in amino acids: CASSDSSSSSYNEQFF. CDR3 in DNA: TGTGCCAGCAGTGACTCGAGTAGTAGCTCCTACAATGAGCAGTTCTTC.